This TCR beta chain was recorded in a study of graft-versus-host responses after intestinal transplantation (TCRdb year 2021). In terms of the full investigation: The transplants that recipients received were multivisceral, liver-intestinal, or isolated intestinal. Samples from three later patients were sequenced in-house on an Illumina MiSeq with MiXCR processing rather than by the commercial service. A cohort of fewer than 25 intestinal transplant recipients, including one retransplant, was enrolled, and a few patients lacking pretransplant specimens were excluded. Every recipient was given anti-thymocyte globulin induction, then maintenance tacrolimus and steroids for about three years. To identify alloreactive clones, pre-transplant mixed lymphocyte reaction products were sequenced and compared with unstimulated pre-transplant donor and recipient T cells. After intestinal transplantation, graft-versus-host and host-versus-graft alloreactive T cell clones were followed in the graft, circulation and bone marrow using bulk TCR-beta CDR3 sequencing. A peak of at least 4% donor T cells among recipient peripheral blood mononuclear cells was the definition used for donor T cell macrochimerism.

The time point label on this specimen signifies: cells obtained before transplantation from donor or recipient. CD3+CD4+ and CD3+CD8+ populations were FACS-sorted from unstimulated pre-transplant donor and recipient cells taken from spleen or lymph nodes. What the study reported, not specific to this receptor: The conclusions were limited by the relatively low number and heterogeneity of the intestinal transplant patients. GvH clones were found in recipient bone marrow, and some of the GvH clones appeared earlier in ileal mucosa or blood, which is consistent with an intestinal mucosal origin. High GvH to HvG T cell clonal ratios were observed in the allografts of patients with donor T cell macrochimerism. Early after transplant, peak levels of circulating GvH clones were found to be associated with declines in HvG clones.

The library was prepared using the immunoSEQ multiplex PCR assay. For most patients, genomic DNA was isolated with the Qiagen DNeasy Blood and Tissue Kit and shipped frozen to Adaptive Biotechnologies for TCR sequencing. High-throughput TCR-beta CDR3 sequencing of genomic DNA from most patients was performed by Adaptive Biotechnologies. Turning to the authors' computational methods: TCR sequencing data for roughly 17 patients were retrieved from Adaptive's ImmunoSEQ software; a few other patients were processed with MiXCR and VDJtools. CD4 versus CD8 sorting errors were corrected by removing sequences found in both subsets at a frequency ratio below 5:1. CDR3 nucleotide sequences shared by donor and recipient were removed because the origin of these sequences could not be assigned. To count as alloreactive, a clone needed at least 2-fold expansion over unstimulated cells and a minimum CFSE-low frequency of 0.002% (template counts) or 0.001% (read counts). Mappable clones were those detected in sequenced pre-transplant spleen, lymph node, or MLR CFSE-low populations of the donor or recipient. The cumulative frequency of alloreactive clones was calculated as a percentage of all sequences, weighted by copy number. Sourced from immuneACCESS, this table was stored by TCRdb with only in-frame sequences that have V and J called. A share of the clones is absent; for the studies checked, an unresolved V gene accounts for under half, and the remainder has no known explanation. That table supplies the V and J calls and clone size; D and trimming were determined from the DNA. This sample lists 96,000 or so clones; 92% were detected once. The leading ten clones occupy around 0.17% of the sample.

For this clone: The antigen it recognizes is unknown. No base-level quality is on record; no much larger clone is a single base apart.

V is cut back by 5 bases and J by 2 bases, with 3 bases in the junction unmatched. The CDR3 goes from the cysteine to the phenylalanine over 15 residues. The sequence is cut down to CDR3 DNA, 45 bases in frame from base 1. CDR1 is given as SGHVS and CDR2 as FQNEAQ, both from the germline V gene. This receptor chain uses TRBV7-8 and TRBJ2-7; 13 junctional bases match TRBD2. The sequence derives from a human donor who received an intestinal transplant. The sequences come from unstimulated CD4+ T cells sorted from spleen or lymph node cells, collected before intestinal transplant. This receptor carries the CDR3 CASSRGTSGTYEQYF. The sequence in DNA is TGTGCCAGCAGCCGGGGGACTAGCGGGACCTACGAGCAGTACTTC.